This TCR beta chain appears in the sequencing data of a study of molecular identifiers for immune sequencing clone quantification (dated by TCRdb to 2016 to 2019). For the wider study: In a replicate experiment, RNA from roughly 20,000 or 100,000 naive CD8 T cells was split into five aliquots, four of which were sequenced. This methods study used CD8 T cells to benchmark TCR RNA copy counting and molecular-identifier clustering-based TCR repertoire sequencing (MIDCIRS). Results the study describes overall, beyond this receptor: In CMV-specific effector cells, clones with more than 20 RNA copies contained over 99% of molecules, whereas in naive cells such clones contained under 1% of molecules. Spiked-in Jurkat TCR RNA equal to a single cell's worth was reported to be detectable even within 1,100,000 naive CD8 T cells. Modeling indicated approximately 3.1 TCR RNA copies recovered per cell, compared with 7.5 to 10 by digital PCR, which implies a capture efficiency of approximately 30%. When barcode sub-clustering was left out, chimeric consensus sequences inflated TCR diversity, with chimeras reaching as high as 47%. Highly expanded clone sizes could be underestimated if identical TCR molecules share a barcode.

Libraries were made using PCR. For sequencing, an Illumina MiSeq was employed. The Qiagen AllPrep DNA/RNA kit was used to purify total RNA. Before analysis, reads from multiple sequencing runs of the same library were pooled. Processing in the source paper ran as follows. Only reads with exact TCR constant sequence were kept, trimmed to 150 nt, and grouped by their 12-nt molecular barcodes. Reads inside each barcode group were sub-clustered using a 15% Levenshtein threshold, and a quality-weighted consensus sequence was constructed for each RNA molecule. Non-functional sequences were discarded, and so were lower-count sequences lying one edit away from another sequence. Based on a fit of two negative binomial distributions, barcode sub-clusters having less than 20% of the maximum read count were discarded. TCRdb reworked the public reads: Q25 trimming with fastp, MiXCR clone assembly, productive beta chains retained. Rows with a matching CDR3 protein are joined into one entry that keeps the most common DNA and genes. TCRdb assigned the V and J calls; the authors' analysis was not used. This sample comprises 35,000 to 45,000 distinct CDR3 sequences, around a sixth of them detected only once. The ten largest clonotypes hold about 6.7% of the sample.

Spanning cysteine to phenylalanine, the CDR3 consists of 13 amino acids. The sequence is cut down to CDR3 DNA, 39 bases in frame from base 1. CDR1 is given as MGHRA and CDR2 as YSYEKL, both from the germline V gene. V is shortened by 0 bases, J by 6 bases, and the region joining them spans 7 bases. This clonotype was seen at least ten times. This clone's antigen is unknown. Base qualities are missing; no much larger clone stands one base away. Naive CD8 T cells, defined as CD8+CD4-CCR7+CD45RA+, were FACS-sorted into RLT Plus buffer on a BD FACSAria II. To compare sensitivity, a portion of the naive CD8 T cell RNA was divided evenly between MIDCIRS and a Smart-seq2-style 5'RACE protocol. Enrichment of CD8 T cells was performed with RosetteSep CD8+ T Cell Enrichment Cocktail and Ficoll-Paque, after which ACK red cell lysis was carried out.

The source material was naive CD8+ T cells from blood, with Jurkat cell RNA spiked in. The cell subset or site label here, explained by the study, means: FACS-sorted CD8+CD4-CCR7+CD45RA+ naive T cells. The receptor chain draws on TRBV4-1 and TRBJ2-3, and the D gene may be TRBD2, 6 bases matching. This clonotype originated in a human donor in good health. Some libraries in this study had Jurkat cell RNA spiked in. The CDR3 here reads CASSQDGTDTQYF. The sequence in DNA is TGCGCCAGCAGCCAAGACGGGACTGATACGCAGTATTTT.